The 10 T cell receptor beta chains reported below all come from one sample, sequenced in a study of cytomegalovirus exposure and HLA in healthy donors. Clones were sequenced by immunoSEQ multiplex PCR, and TCRdb holds only the in-frame ones, with some missing. The sample shows more than 250,000 clones, about 90% of them seen only once. Sequenced: PBMCs. These receptors were collected from a woman aged 25 to 39 in good health and CMV-seropositive.

The rearrangement uses TRBV27 and TRBJ1-2; a possible D gene is TRBD1 (5 bases). Germline assignment: CDR1 MNHEY and CDR2 SMNVEV (reference sequence). V lost 6 bases to trimming and J lost 0 bases, with 11 bases between them. The CDR3 runs 14 residues. This chain's CDR3 is CASRLAGANYGYTF. The DNA for the CDR3 is TGTGCCAGCAGACTTGCGGGGGCTAACTATGGCTACACCTTC.

The gene calls are TRBV4-1 and TRBJ2-7; TRBD2 matches 12 bases. V lost 2 bases and J lost 4; bases outside the gene matches: 3. CDR1 is MGHRA, CDR2 YSYEKL, per germline. CDR3 length: 15 residues. DNA of the CDR3: TGCGCCAGCAGCCAACTGACTAGCGGGAGTTACGAGCAGTACTTC. Translating gives CASSQLTSGSYEQYF.

The gene calls are TRBV11-3 and TRBJ2-2; D possibly corresponds to TRBD1 (6 bases). Trimming pared 5 bases from V and 6 bases from J, leaving 10 bases between. The CDR3 runs to 13 residues. Per germline, CDR1 SGHNT and CDR2 YENEEA. CDR3 amino acids: CASSHRDPGELFF. In nucleotides, the CDR3 is TGTGCCAGCAGCCACAGGGATCCCGGGGAGCTGTTTTTT.

This clone is a singleton in its sample. A read error may produce the germline difference seen at one junction end. The CDR3 region is CAWSPAYKEQFF. CDR3 in DNA: TGTGCCTGGAGTCCCGCCTACAAAGAGCAGTTCTTC. This rearrangement joins TRBV30 to TRBJ2-1; D not certain. CDR3 size: 12 residues. The V gene's germline CDR1 is GTSNPN and CDR2 SVGIG (reference sequence).

The chain joins TRBV5-1 to TRBJ1-2; 9 bases are shared with TRBD1. J lost 6 bases, V lost 4 bases, and 7 bases had no gene match. The CDR3 extends over 14 amino acids. From germline, CDR1 is SGHRS and CDR2 YFSETQ. The CDR3 protein is CASSPRTGDHGYTF. The CDR3 region has the DNA TGCGCCAGCAGCCCACGGACAGGGGACCATGGCTACACCTTC.

The gene calls are TRBV4-2 and TRBJ2-6; 7 bases align to TRBD1. This CDR3 contains 17 residues. J gave up 1 base and V 9 bases, and 12 bases lay outside the gene matches. Germline CDR1 is LGHNA and CDR2 is YNFKEQ. CDR3: CASDRGRGTSGANVLTF. For the CDR3, the DNA is TGTGCCAGTGATCGAGGCAGGGGGACGTCTGGGGCCAACGTCCTGACTTTC.

The chain uses TRBV19 and TRBJ2-7; 7 bases line up with TRBD1. V gave up 7 bases and J gave up 0 bases; unmatched junction bases: 3. This CDR3 has 13 residues. Germline V CDR1 and CDR2: LNHDA, SQIVND (reference sequence). CDR3: CASMDRFSYEQYF. The DNA of the CDR3 is TGTGCCAGTATGGACAGGTTCTCCTACGAGCAGTACTTC.

The chain combines TRBV6-1 with TRBJ2-7; D may be TRBD1 or TRBD2 (5 bases each). The CDR3 spans 11 residues. The ends were cut back, 11 bases at V and 2 bases at J, with 10 bases in the middle. Germline values: CDR1 MNHNS, CDR2 SASEGT. The CDR3 protein is CAGKGPYEQYF. The CDR3, as DNA: TGTGCCGGAAAGGGACCCTACGAGCAGTACTTC.

This chain joins TRBV6-5 and TRBJ2-7; 7 bases fit TRBD1. The ends lost 4 bases at V and 0 bases at J; junction bases unmatched: 6. CDR1 and CDR2 (germline): MNHEY, SVGAGI. This CDR3 spans 15 amino acids. CDR3 protein: CASSSLGQSSYEQYF. The CDR3 coding sequence is TGTGCCAGCAGTTCCCTGGGACAGAGCTCCTACGAGCAGTACTTC.

This clone has just a few counts. The chain recombines TRBV7-3 with TRBJ2-7, with D possibly being TRBD1 (5 bases). With 5 bases removed from V and 4 bases from J, the gap between germline ends came to 12 bases. The germline V gene has CDR1 SGHTA and CDR2 FQGTGA. The CDR3 runs to 13 residues. CDR3 region: CASSQGLAYEQYF. CDR3 nucleotide sequence: TGTGCCAGCAGCCAGGGCTTGGCTTACGAGCAGTACTTC.